These 26 T cell receptor beta chains originate from one sample sequenced in a study of shared clonotypes between healthy human individuals (TCRdb year 2020). Libraries were made using the immunoSEQ multiplex PCR assay. Held by TCRdb, this immuneACCESS table contains in-frame sequences only and omits some clones. Under half of the omission traces to an unresolved V gene where checked; the cause of the rest is unknown. Present in this sample are some 500,000 clones, 90% to 96% of which were seen just once. About 0.059% of the sample goes to the ten largest clones. Sequenced material: naive CD4+ T cells sorted from blood. The cell subset or site label here, explained by the study, means: CD45RA+ positively selected. The receptors originated from a woman in her thirties in good health.

The genes are TRBV29-1 and TRBJ2-1; 8 positions agree with TRBD2. The V segment lost 3 bases and the J segment 2 bases; nucleotides outside the gene matches: 9. This CDR3 region has 16 residues. Looked up from germline, CDR1 is SQVTM and CDR2 is ANQGSEA. In nucleotides, the CDR3 is TGCAGCGTTGAGGGTAGCGGGAAGCTTACCTACAATGAGCAGTTCTTC. It encodes CSVEGSGKLTYNEQFF.

V is TRBV4-1 and J is TRBJ2-7; 8 bases map to TRBD2. The junction had 3 bases not matched to a gene; V was cut back by 0 bases and J by 2 bases. This CDR3 contains 15 residues. Germline V gene lookup returns CDR1 MGHRA and CDR2 YSYEKL. The CDR3 loop reads CASSQDGAGAYEQYF. CDR3 in DNA: TGCGCCAGCAGCCAAGACGGAGCGGGGGCCTACGAGCAGTACTTC.

This clone was counted once. The V and J genes are TRBV29-1 and TRBJ2-1; a weak D match, TRBD1 (6 bases). V shed 4 bases and J shed 0 bases, with 19 bases lying between them. Germline V CDR1 and CDR2: SQVTM, ANQGSEA. This CDR3 spans 17 amino acids. In DNA form, the CDR3 reads TGCAGCGTTGTCGGGCAGGGGCGTAAAAGCTCCTACAATGAGCAGTTCTTC. Its protein product is CSVVGQGRKSSYNEQFF.

V usage is TRBV30 and J usage is TRBJ1-4, with a possible D match to TRBD1 (6 bases). Per the germline V gene, CDR1 is GTSNPN and CDR2 is SVGIG (reference sequence). V was cut by 3 bases and J by 8 bases, with 16 bases left in between. The CDR3 has 14 amino acids. The CDR3 DNA follows: TGTGCCTGGAGGACCTCCTTTGGGGGCGAAAAACTGTTTTTT. Translating it yields CAWRTSFGGEKLFF. The variable domain in full, with the rest retrieved from reference TRBV30 and TRBJ1-4, is SQTIHQWPATLVQPVGSPLSLECTVEGTSNPNLYWYRQAAGRGLQLLFYSVGIGQISSEVPQNLSASRPQDRQFILSSKKLLLSDSGFYLCAWRTSFGGEKLFFGSGTQLSVL.

This clone has only a few counts. The chain uses TRBV2 and TRBJ2-5, with TRBD2 matching over 8 bases. J gave up 3 bases and V 4 bases, and 7 bases lay outside the gene matches. There are 15 residues in the CDR3. In germline, CDR1 is SNHLY, CDR2 FYNNEI. The CDR3 bases are TGTGCCAGCAGTGCCCGGGGGCGGGGGGAAGAGACCCAGTACTTC. Its protein is CASSARGRGEETQYF.

The chain couples TRBV19 to TRBJ2-7; 10 nucleotides align to TRBD1. The CDR3 has 16 residues. The V segment lost 4 bases and the J segment 2 bases; nucleotides outside the gene matches: 8. Germline values: CDR1 LNHDA, CDR2 SQIVND (reference sequence). CDR3 coding DNA: TGTGCCAGTAGTAAACCGGGACAGGGGACAACCTACGAGCAGTACTTC. Protein sequence: CASSKPGQGTTYEQYF.

This clone was observed once. The chain couples TRBV29-1 to TRBJ2-4, with 8 nucleotides matching TRBD2. There are 13 residues in the CDR3. V lost 7 bases, J lost 7 bases, and 9 bases stayed unmatched. Per the germline V gene, CDR1 is SQVTM and CDR2 is ANQGSEA. In nucleotides, the CDR3 is TGCAGCGCCTCCCAAGGCGGGAGGAACATTCAGTACTTC. Amino acids: CSASQGGRNIQYF.

Only one count was recorded for this clone. The genes are TRBV7-2 and TRBJ2-7; 10 bases agree with TRBD1. This CDR3 region has 15 residues. Trimming cost V 6 bases and J 4 bases; bases outside gene matches: 9. The V gene's germline CDR1 is SGHTA and CDR2 FQGNSA. The CDR3 DNA reads TGTGCCAGCAGTCGTCGGGACAGGGGTCTTTACGAGCAGTACTTC. Translated: CASSRRDRGLYEQYF.

The gene calls are TRBV5-1 and TRBJ2-1; no definite D call. Germline values: CDR1 SGHRS, CDR2 YFSETQ. The CDR3 runs 14 residues. V was clipped by 2 bases and J by 3 bases, with 9 bases between them. In DNA, the CDR3 is TGCGCCAGCAGCTTACCCGAACTCTACAATGAGCAGTTCTTC. As protein: CASSLPELYNEQFF. Using reference TRBV5-1 and TRBJ2-1 for the parts outside the CDR3, the full variable domain is KAGVTQTPRYLIKTRGQQVTLSCSPISGHRSVSWYQQTPGQGLQFLFEYFSETQRNKGNFPGRFSGRQFSNSRSEMNVSTLELGDSALYLCASSLPELYNEQFFGPGTRLTVL.

The V gene is TRBV19, the J gene TRBJ2-2; TRBD1 or TRBD2 may be the D gene (5 bases each). Germline CDR1 and CDR2: LNHDA and SQIVND (reference sequence). The CDR3 runs to 13 residues. V shed 7 bases and J shed 8 bases, with 14 bases lying between them. Written as DNA, the CDR3 is TGTGCCAGTACCCCAATGAGGGGTGGGGAGCTGTTTTTT. Residues: CASTPMRGGELFF.

This clone appeared once. The rearrangement links TRBV27 to TRBJ2-2, with D possibly TRBD1 on 6 matching bases. CDR1 MNHEY and CDR2 SMNVEV come from the germline V gene (reference sequence). This CDR3 is 14 amino acids long. Trimming pared 7 bases from V and 2 bases from J, leaving 11 bases between. The CDR3 DNA is TGTGCCAGCACCACCAGGGGAAACACCGGGGAGCTGTTTTTT. Translating gives CASTTRGNTGELFF.

V usage is TRBV10-3 and J usage is TRBJ1-4, with D possibly being TRBD1 (6 bases). The CDR3 covers 15 residues. V lost 3 bases and J lost 3, with 11 bases in between. Germline CDR1 is ENHRY and CDR2 is SYGVKD. The CDR3 here is CAISDSTGPNEKLFF. Here the CDR3 DNA reads TGTGCCATCAGTGACTCGACAGGCCCTAATGAAAAACTGTTTTTT.

The J gene is TRBJ1-3, the V gene TRBV16; no clear D. V was clipped by 0 bases and J by 0 bases, with 15 bases between them. The CDR3 loop spans 18 amino acids. Germline V CDR1 and CDR2: KGHSY, FQNENV. The CDR3 is CASSQSSSGLNSGNTIYF. DNA for the CDR3: TGTGCCAGCAGCCAATCAAGTTCTGGGCTTAACTCTGGAAACACCATATATTTT.

This sequence joins TRBV27 and TRBJ2-7; 10 bases fit TRBD1. The CDR3 extends over 14 amino acids. CDR1 is MNHEY and CDR2 is SMNVEV in the germline V gene (reference sequence). V lost 4 bases to trimming and J lost 6 bases; unmatched junction nucleotides: 6. This CDR3 reads CASSSRQGAFEQYF. Here the CDR3 DNA reads TGTGCCAGCAGTTCCAGACAGGGGGCCTTCGAGCAGTACTTC.

V usage is TRBV14 and J usage is TRBJ2-7, with 8 bases aligning to TRBD1. Germline V gene lookup returns CDR1 SGHDN and CDR2 FVKESK. This CDR3 is built from 14 residues. V shed 4 bases and J 2 bases; nucleotides not matched to a gene: 4. The CDR3 sequence: CASSLYRGAYEQYF. For the CDR3, the DNA is TGTGCCAGCAGCCTCTACAGGGGGGCCTACGAGCAGTACTTC.

The rearrangement links TRBV6-6 to TRBJ1-1, with no clear D. The CDR3 length is 13 residues. Trimming left V 4 bases short and J 2 bases short, with 8 bases between. Germline V gives CDR1 MNHNY, CDR2 SVGAGI (reference sequence). The CDR3 bases are TGTGCCAGCAGTTTGCAGGACAACACTGAAGCTTTCTTT. Protein sequence: CASSLQDNTEAFF.

The genes are TRBV11-2 and TRBJ2-2; TRBD2 might be the D (5 bases). The CDR3 totals 13 residues. V was pared by 5 bases and J by 5 bases, with 9 bases between. Germline lookup yields CDR1 SGHAT and CDR2 FQNNGV. The CDR3 loop reads CASSLRETGELFF. The DNA of the CDR3 is TGTGCCAGCAGCCTGAGGGAAACCGGGGAGCTGTTTTTT.

This chain joins TRBV5-1 and TRBJ2-2; TRBD1 is a possible D gene (10 bases). CDR3 length: 20 amino acids. Germline V lookup: CDR1 SGHRS, CDR2 YFSETQ. Trimming left V 3 bases short and J 5 bases short, with 29 bases between. This CDR3 is CASSSGQGVLAGPRTGELFF. Written as DNA, the CDR3 is TGCGCCAGCAGCTCCGGACAGGGGGTTCTAGCGGGACCGCGGACCGGGGAGCTGTTTTTT.

This rearrangement joins TRBV28 to TRBJ1-5, with TRBD1 matching over 8 bases. Trimming removed 7 bases from V and 5 bases from J; junction bases left unmatched: 10. Germline-derived CDR1 and CDR2 are MDHEN and SYDVKM. This CDR3 spans 15 amino acids. The CDR3 reads CASTSPGQGDQPQHF. The CDR3 DNA is TGTGCCAGCACCTCCCCCGGACAGGGTGATCAGCCCCAGCATTTT.

This clone was picked up one time. V gene TRBV2 combines with J gene TRBJ1-2, with 8 positions matching TRBD1. This CDR3 comprises 15 residues. The V gene end was trimmed by 3 bases and the J gene end by 4 bases; junction bases not matched to a gene: 7. The germline gives CDR1 SNHLY, CDR2 FYNNEI. This CDR3 is CASSDSGQGIYGYTF. In DNA, the CDR3 is TGTGCCAGCAGTGATTCCGGACAGGGTATCTATGGCTACACCTTC.

The rearrangement joins TRBV27 to TRBJ2-1, with 9 bases matching TRBD2. The CDR3 totals 14 residues. CDR1 and CDR2 from the germline V gene are MNHEY and SMNVEV (reference sequence). Trimming cost V 8 bases and J 9 bases; bases outside gene matches: 11. This CDR3 is CASGSGSWGGEQFF. The CDR3 bases are TGTGCCAGCGGTAGCGGGAGTTGGGGGGGTGAGCAGTTCTTC.

The J gene is TRBJ1-4, the V gene TRBV28; 10 bases are a match to TRBD1. The germline gives CDR1 MDHEN, CDR2 SYDVKM. V lost 8 bases, J lost 7 bases, and 10 bases stayed unmatched. The CDR3 covers 15 residues. Here the CDR3 reads CASETGGAGGEKLFF. The DNA for the CDR3 is TGTGCCAGCGAGACAGGGGGCGCAGGGGGTGAAAAACTGTTTTTT.

V gene TRBV28 combines with J gene TRBJ2-7, with a tentative D call TRBD2 (5 bases). This CDR3 is built from 14 residues. V was cut by 7 bases and J by 5 bases, with 18 bases left in between. Germline lookup yields CDR1 MDHEN and CDR2 SYDVKM. CDR3 nucleotides: TGTGCCAGCAAGAATAGGGCTAGCATACACGAGCAGTACTTC. This translates into CASKNRASIHEQYF.

The V gene is TRBV5-1, the J gene TRBJ2-1; D may be TRBD2 (6 bases). Germline V gene sequence: CDR1 SGHRS, CDR2 YFSETQ. The V end was cut by 4 bases, the J end by 4 bases, with 15 bases between. The CDR3 loop spans 15 amino acids. The CDR3 DNA follows: TGCGCCAGCAGCGCCCAGAGCGGGTCATACAATGAGCAGTTCTTC. Protein: CASSAQSGSYNEQFF.

J is TRBJ2-3 and V is TRBV30; TRBD2 matches at 8 bases. Looked up from germline, CDR1 is GTSNPN and CDR2 is SVGIG (reference sequence). The CDR3 is made up of 18 amino acids. The junction had 16 bases not matched to a gene; V was cut back by 2 bases and J by 3 bases. This CDR3 is CAWSRAGVTILGTDTQYF. As DNA, the CDR3 is TGTGCCTGGAGTCGAGCGGGAGTAACTATCCTAGGGACAGATACGCAGTATTTT.

This chain connects TRBV7-3 to TRBJ2-1; D uncertain. The CDR3 contains 13 residues. Germline V gives CDR1 SGHTA, CDR2 FQGTGA. V was clipped by 2 bases and J by 3 bases, with 5 bases between them. CDR3: CASSLQVYNEQFF. In nucleotides, the CDR3 is TGTGCCAGCAGCTTACAGGTCTACAATGAGCAGTTCTTC.